Listed here is a single T cell receptor (beta chain). Other nucleotide sequences in the sample specify the same CDR3. This CDR3 region has 14 residues. CDR1 is MGHRA and CDR2 is YSYEKL in the germline V gene. Trimming took 2 bases from V and 6 from J; bases not matched to a gene: 4. The data belong to a study of T cell responses to AZD1222 COVID-19 vaccine. The method was immunoSEQ multiplex PCR; TCRdb's version includes in-frame clones alone and lacks a portion of them. The table shows about 130,000 clones, with roughly 88% occurring only once. This receptor was taken from an adult in good health. The sample was peripheral blood, taken on day 0 of MenACWY control vaccination. The V gene is TRBV4-1, the J gene TRBJ1-2, with TRBD1 matching 9 bases. The CDR3 is CASSQPGQGNGYTF. The CDR3 region has the DNA TGCGCCAGCAGCCAACCGGGACAGGGTAATGGCTACACCTTC.